The TCR beta chain described here comes from a study of metastatic and nonmetastatic thyroid tumors. On the study more broadly: Malignant thyroid and benign thyroid patients provided blood and tumor or nodule tissue whose repertoires were compared.

In its sample, this clone was seen many times. Antigen specificity is unknown. The CDR3 is 13 amino acids. Germline V gene sequence: CDR1 SQVTM, CDR2 ANQGSEA. V shed 1 base and J shed 2 bases, with 8 bases lying between them. Study-wide results and caveats: Reports indicated that malignant thyroid tumors showed significantly higher TCR beta diversity than benign nodules did, in blood and tumor.

TCRdb re-processed the PCR reads through MiXCR. The data show over 8,000 clones, 20% to 25% seen once. Nobody among the patients had been given any treatment before thyroid surgery. Sequenced input: tumor tissue. The receptor's source is a female donor with papillary thyroid cancer or a benign thyroid nodule (not recorded which). Some clones in this sample may be carry-over from other donors' samples. The V and J genes are TRBV29-1 and TRBJ1-1, with unresolved D. The CDR3 coding sequence is TGCAGCGTTGAAGTGGTTGGAAACACTGAAGCTTTCTTT. Encoded protein: CSVEVVGNTEAFF.